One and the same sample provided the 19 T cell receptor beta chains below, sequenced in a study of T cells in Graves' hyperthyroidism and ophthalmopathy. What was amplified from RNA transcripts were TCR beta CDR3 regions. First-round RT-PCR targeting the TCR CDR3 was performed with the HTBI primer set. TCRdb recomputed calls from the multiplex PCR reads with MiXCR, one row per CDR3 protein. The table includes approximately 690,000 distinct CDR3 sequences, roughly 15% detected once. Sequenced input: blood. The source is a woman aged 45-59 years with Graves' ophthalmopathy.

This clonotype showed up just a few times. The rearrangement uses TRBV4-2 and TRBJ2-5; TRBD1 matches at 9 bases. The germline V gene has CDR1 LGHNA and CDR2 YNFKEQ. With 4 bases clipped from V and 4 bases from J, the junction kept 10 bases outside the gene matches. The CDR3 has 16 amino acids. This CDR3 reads CASSLGETGGLETQYF. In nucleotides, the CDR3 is TGTGCCAGCAGCCTAGGGGAGACAGGGGGTTTAGAGACCCAGTACTTC.

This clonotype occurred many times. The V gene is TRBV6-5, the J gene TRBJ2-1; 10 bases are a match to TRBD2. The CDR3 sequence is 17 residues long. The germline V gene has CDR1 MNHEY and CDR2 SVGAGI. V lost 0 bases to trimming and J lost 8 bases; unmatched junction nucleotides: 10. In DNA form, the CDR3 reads TGTGCCAGCAGTTACTCTGGGGCAGCGGGAGGGCGGGATGAGCAGTTCTTC. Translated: CASSYSGAAGGRDEQFF.

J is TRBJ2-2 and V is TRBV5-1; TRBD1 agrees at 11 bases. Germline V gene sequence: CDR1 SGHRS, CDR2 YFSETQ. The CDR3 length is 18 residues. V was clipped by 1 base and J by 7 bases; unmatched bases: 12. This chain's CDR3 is CASSLSVRGQGANGELFF. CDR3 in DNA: TGCGCCAGCAGCTTGAGCGTGCGTGGACAGGGGGCCAACGGGGAGCTGTTTTTT. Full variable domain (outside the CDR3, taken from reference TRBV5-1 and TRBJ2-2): KAGVTQTPRYLIKTRGQQVTLSCSPISGHRSVSWYQQTPGQGLQFLFEYFSETQRNKGNFPGRFSGRQFSNSRSEMNVSTLELGDSALYLCASSLSVRGQGANGELFFGEGSRLTVL.

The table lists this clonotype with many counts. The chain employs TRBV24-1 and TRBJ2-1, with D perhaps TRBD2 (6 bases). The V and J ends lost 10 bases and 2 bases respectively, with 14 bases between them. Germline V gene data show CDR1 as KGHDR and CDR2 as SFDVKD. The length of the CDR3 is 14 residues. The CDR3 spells CATMGGEAYNEQFF. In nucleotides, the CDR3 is TGTGCCACAATGGGCGGGGAAGCCTACAATGAGCAGTTCTTC.

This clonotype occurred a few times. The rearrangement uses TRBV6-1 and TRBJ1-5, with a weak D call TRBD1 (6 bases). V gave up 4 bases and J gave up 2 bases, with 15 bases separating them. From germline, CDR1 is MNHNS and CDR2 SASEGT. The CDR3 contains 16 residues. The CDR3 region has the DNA TGTGCCAGCAGTGGAAGGGGGGGGGCCGGCAATCAGCCCCAGCATTTT. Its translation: CASSGRGGAGNQPQHF.

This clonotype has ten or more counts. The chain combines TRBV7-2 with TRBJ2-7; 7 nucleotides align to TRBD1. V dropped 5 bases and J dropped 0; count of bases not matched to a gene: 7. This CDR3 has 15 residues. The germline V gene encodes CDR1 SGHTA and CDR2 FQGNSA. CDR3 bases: TGTGCCAGCAGCATCCGGGACAGCGTCTCCTACGAGCAGTACTTC. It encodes CASSIRDSVSYEQYF. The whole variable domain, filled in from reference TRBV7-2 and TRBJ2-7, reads GAGVSQSPSNKVTEKGKDVELRCDPISGHTALYWYRQSLGQGLEFLIYFQGNSAPDKSGLPSDRFSAERTGGSVSTLTIQRTQQEDSAVYLCASSIRDSVSYEQYFGPGTRLTVT.

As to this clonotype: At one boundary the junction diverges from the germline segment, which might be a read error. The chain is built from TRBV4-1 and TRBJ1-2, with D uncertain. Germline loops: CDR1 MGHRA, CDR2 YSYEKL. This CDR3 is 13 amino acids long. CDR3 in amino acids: CASSQVQGLGYTF. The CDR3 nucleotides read TGCGCCAGCAGTCAAGTGCAAGGGCTCGGCTACACCTTC.

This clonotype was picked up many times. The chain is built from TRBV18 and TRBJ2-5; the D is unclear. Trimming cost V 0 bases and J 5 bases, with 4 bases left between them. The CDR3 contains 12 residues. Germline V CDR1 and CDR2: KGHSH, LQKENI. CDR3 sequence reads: CASSPPAETQYF. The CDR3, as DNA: TGTGCCAGCTCACCACCGGCGGAGACCCAGTACTTC.

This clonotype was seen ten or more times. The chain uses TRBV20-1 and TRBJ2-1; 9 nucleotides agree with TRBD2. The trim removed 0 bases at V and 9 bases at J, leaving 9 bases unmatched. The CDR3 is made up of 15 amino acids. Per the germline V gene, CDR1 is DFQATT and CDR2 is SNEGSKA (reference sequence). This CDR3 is CSARDPRGRAVEQFF. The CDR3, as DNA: TGCAGTGCTAGAGATCCCCGCGGGAGGGCGGTTGAGCAGTTCTTC.

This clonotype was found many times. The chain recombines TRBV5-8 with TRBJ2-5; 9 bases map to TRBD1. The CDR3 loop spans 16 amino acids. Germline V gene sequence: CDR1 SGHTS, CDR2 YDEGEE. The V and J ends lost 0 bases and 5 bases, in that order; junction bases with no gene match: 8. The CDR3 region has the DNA TGTGCCAGCAGCTTGGCCGGGACAGGGCAATCGGAGACCCAGTACTTC. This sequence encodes CASSLAGTGQSETQYF.

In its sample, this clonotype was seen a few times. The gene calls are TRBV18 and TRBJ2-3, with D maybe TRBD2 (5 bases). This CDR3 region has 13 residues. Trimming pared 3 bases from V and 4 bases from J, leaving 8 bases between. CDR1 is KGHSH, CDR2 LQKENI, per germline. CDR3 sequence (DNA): TGTGCCAGCTCACCCGGGGTAGCAGATACGCAGTATTTT. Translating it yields CASSPGVADTQYF. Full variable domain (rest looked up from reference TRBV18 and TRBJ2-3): NAGVMQNPRHLVRRRGQEARLRCSPMKGHSHVYWYRQLPEEGLKFMVYLQKENIIDESGMPKERFSAEFPKEGPSILRIQQVVRGDSAAYFCASSPGVADTQYFGPGTRLTVL.

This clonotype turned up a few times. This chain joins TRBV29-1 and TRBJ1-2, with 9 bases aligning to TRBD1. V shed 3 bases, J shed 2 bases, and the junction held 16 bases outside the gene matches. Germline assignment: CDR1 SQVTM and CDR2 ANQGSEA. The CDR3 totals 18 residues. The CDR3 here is CSVDPNRDRVSRNYGYTF. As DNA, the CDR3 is TGCAGCGTTGACCCGAATCGGGACAGGGTCTCACGAAACTATGGCTACACCTTC.

The CDR3 sequence is CASRGSGAGANTGELFF. The CDR3 bases are TGTGCCAGCAGGGGGTCTGGCGCGGGGGCGAACACCGGGGAGCTGTTTTTT. The chain has TRBV6-1 and TRBJ2-2; 7 bases map to TRBD2. This CDR3 spans 17 amino acids. Looked up from germline, CDR1 is MNHNS and CDR2 is SASEGT. V shed 6 bases, J shed 0 bases, and the junction held 10 bases outside the gene matches.

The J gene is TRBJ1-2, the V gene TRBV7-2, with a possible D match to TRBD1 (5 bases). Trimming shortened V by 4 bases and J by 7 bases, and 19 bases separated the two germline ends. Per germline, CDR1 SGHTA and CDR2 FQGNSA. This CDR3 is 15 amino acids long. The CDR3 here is CASSSRGRRGIGYTF. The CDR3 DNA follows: TGTGCCAGCAGCTCGAGAGGGAGACGGGGCATTGGCTACACCTTC.

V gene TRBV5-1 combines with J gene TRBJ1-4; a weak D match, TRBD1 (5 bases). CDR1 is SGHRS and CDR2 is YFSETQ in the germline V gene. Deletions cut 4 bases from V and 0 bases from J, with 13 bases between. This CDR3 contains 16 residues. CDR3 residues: CASSGGDRTTNEKLFF. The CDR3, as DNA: TGCGCCAGCAGCGGGGGGGACCGTACAACTAATGAAAAACTGTTTTTT.

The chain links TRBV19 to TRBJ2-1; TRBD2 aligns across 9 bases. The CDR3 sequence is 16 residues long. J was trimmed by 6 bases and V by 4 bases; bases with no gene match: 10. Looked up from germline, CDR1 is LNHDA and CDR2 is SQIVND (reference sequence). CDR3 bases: TGTGCCAGTAGTACTTCAAGCGGGAGGTTGGGCAATGAGCAGTTCTTC. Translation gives CASSTSSGRLGNEQFF.

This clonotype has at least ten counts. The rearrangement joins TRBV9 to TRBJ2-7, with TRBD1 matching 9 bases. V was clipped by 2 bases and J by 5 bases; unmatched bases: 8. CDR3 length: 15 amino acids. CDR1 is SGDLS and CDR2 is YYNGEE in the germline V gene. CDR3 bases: TGTGCCAGCAGCGTCACATGGGACAGGGATAACGAGCAGTACTTC. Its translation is CASSVTWDRDNEQYF.

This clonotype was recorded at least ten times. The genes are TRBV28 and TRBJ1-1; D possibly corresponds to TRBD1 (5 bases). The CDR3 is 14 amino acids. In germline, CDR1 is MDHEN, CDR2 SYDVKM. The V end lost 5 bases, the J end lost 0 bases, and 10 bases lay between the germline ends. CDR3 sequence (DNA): TGTGCCAGCAGTCGAGGGGATCTGAACACTGAAGCTTTCTTT. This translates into CASSRGDLNTEAFF.

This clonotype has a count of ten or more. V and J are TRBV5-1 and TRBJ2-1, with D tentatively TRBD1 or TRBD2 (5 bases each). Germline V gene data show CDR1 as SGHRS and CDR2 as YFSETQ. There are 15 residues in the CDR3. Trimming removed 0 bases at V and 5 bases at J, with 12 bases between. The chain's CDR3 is CASSLAEGFHNEQFF. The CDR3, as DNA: TGCGCCAGCAGCTTGGCCGAGGGGTTTCACAATGAGCAGTTCTTC.